This T cell receptor (beta chain) is from a study of blood T cell repertoires in COVID-19. Original analysis: By means of reference gene primer amplification, nucleated cell counts were estimated. Sequencing used immunoSEQ multiplex PCR; TCRdb keeps in-frame clones, though not all of them. V and J calls and clone size are copied from that table; D and trimming were computed from the DNA. The sample includes under 250,000 clones, about 91% of them seen just once. This CDR3 comprises 15 residues. The germline CDR1 and CDR2 sequences are MNHEY and SVGAGI. V lost 5 bases to trimming and J lost 4 bases; unmatched junction nucleotides: 8.

The clonotype comes from a man between 25 and 39 years old with acute or convalescent COVID-19. Sequencing was done on a sample of peripheral blood. This rearrangement joins TRBV6-5 to TRBJ1-1; 9 bases match TRBD1. CDR3 protein: CASSRDDRGATEAFF. The CDR3, as DNA: TGTGCCAGCAGTCGGGACGACAGGGGGGCCACTGAAGCTTTCTTT.